This T cell receptor beta chain was sequenced in a study of blood T cell repertoires in COVID-19. The wider study: Nucleic acid was either cDNA or gDNA, and it came from T cells, B-cell-depleted T cells, or PBMCs.

The CDR3 is made up of 14 amino acids. The V end lost 6 bases, the J end lost 5 bases, and 19 bases lay between the germline ends. Germline CDR1 is GTSNPN and CDR2 is SVGIG (reference sequence). This table comes from immunoSEQ multiplex PCR, and its TCRdb copy is limited to in-frame clones, with some not included. The sample includes 150,000 to 200,000 clones, roughly 88% of them seen just once. The sample was peripheral blood. The gene calls are TRBV30 and TRBJ1-1; D possibly corresponds to TRBD1 (6 bases). The receptor's source is a woman aged 80 or over with acute or convalescent COVID-19. This CDR3 reads CACSTQGRRTEAFF. In DNA, the CDR3 is TGTGCCTGCAGTACTCAGGGGCGGAGGACTGAAGCTTTCTTT.